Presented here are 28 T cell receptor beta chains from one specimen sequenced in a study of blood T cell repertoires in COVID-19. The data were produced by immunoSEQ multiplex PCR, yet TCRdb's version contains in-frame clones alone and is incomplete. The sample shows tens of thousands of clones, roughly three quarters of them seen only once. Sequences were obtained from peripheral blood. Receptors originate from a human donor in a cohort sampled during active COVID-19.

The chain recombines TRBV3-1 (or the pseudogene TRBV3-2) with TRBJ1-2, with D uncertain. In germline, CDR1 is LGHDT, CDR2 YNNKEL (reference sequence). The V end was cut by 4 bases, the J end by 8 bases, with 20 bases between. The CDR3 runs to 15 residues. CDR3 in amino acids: CASSPISGGEAGYTF. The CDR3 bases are TGTGCCAGCAGCCCGATTAGCGGAGGTGAGGCGGGCTACACCTTC.

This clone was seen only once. CDR3 DNA sequence: TGTGCCAGCAGCTTCTCTGGGACTTCTAACTATGGCTACACCTTC. Translating gives CASSFSGTSNYGYTF. V gene TRBV7-9 combines with J gene TRBJ1-2; tentatively, D is TRBD1 (5 bases). The CDR3 loop spans 15 amino acids. V gave up 3 bases and J gave up 0 bases, with 11 bases separating them. Germline V gene lookup returns CDR1 SEHNR and CDR2 FQNEAQ (reference sequence). The full variable domain, in which reference TRBV7-9 and TRBJ1-2 provide the parts outside the CDR3, is DTGVSQNPRHKITKRGQNVTFRCDPISEHNRLYWYRQTLGQGPEFLTYFQNEAQLEKSRLLSDRFSAERPKGSFSTLEIQRTEQGDSAMYLCASSFSGTSNYGYTFGSGTRLTVV.

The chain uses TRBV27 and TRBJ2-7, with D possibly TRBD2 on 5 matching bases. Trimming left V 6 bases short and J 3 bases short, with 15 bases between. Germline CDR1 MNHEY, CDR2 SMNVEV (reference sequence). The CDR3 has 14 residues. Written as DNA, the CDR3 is TGTGCCAGCAGCCCAATCCTAGCAAGCTACGAGCAGTACTTC. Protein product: CASSPILASYEQYF.

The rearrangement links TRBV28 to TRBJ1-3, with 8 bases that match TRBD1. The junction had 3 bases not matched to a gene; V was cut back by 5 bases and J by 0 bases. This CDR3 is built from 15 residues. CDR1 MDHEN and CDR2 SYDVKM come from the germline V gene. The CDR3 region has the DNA TGTGCCAGCAGTAGTCAGGGGGCCTCTGGAAACACCATATATTTT. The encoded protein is CASSSQGASGNTIYF.

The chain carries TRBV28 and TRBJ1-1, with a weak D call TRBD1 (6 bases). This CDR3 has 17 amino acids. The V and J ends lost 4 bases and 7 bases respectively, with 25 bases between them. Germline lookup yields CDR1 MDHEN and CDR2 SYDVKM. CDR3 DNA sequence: TGTGCCAGCAGTTCCCGTAGTTCCTTGACAGGCAGATATGAAGCTTTCTTT. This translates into CASSSRSSLTGRYEAFF.

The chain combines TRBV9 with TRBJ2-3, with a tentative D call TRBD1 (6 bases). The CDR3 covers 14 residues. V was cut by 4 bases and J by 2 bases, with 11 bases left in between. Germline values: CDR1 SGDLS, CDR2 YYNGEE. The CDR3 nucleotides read TGTGCCAGCAGCCGGGACACCACCACAGATACGCAGTATTTT. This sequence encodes CASSRDTTTDTQYF.

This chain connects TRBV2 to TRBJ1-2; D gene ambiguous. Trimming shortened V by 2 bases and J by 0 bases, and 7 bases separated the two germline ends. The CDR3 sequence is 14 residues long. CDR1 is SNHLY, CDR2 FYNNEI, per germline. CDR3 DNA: TGTGCCAGCAGTGAATTTTTAACTAACTATGGCTACACCTTC. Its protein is CASSEFLTNYGYTF.

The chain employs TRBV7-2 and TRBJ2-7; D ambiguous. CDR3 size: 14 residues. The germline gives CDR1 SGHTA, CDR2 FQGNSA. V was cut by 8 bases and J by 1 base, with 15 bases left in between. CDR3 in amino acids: CASQAEVVSYEQYF. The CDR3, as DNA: TGTGCCAGCCAAGCTGAGGTGGTTTCCTACGAGCAGTACTTC.

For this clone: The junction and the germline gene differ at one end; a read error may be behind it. The CDR3 DNA reads TGTGCCAGTATCCTGACAGGGATGAAAACTGAAGCTTTCTTT. This sequence encodes CASILTGMKTEAFF. The rearrangement joins TRBV19 to TRBJ1-1; 7 bases are shared with TRBD1. The CDR3 is 14 amino acids. CDR1 and CDR2 from the germline V gene are LNHDA and SQIVND (reference sequence).

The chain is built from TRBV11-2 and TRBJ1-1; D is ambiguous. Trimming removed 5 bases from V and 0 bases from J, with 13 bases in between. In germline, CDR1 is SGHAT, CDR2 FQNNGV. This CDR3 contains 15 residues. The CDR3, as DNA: TGTGCCAGCAGCCGTCCGGGGTGGATGAACACTGAAGCTTTCTTT. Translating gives CASSRPGWMNTEAFF. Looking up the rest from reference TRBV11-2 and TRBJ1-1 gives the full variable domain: EAGVAQSPRYKIIEKRQSVAFWCNPISGHATLYWYQQILGQGPKLLIQFQNNGVVDDSQLPKDRFSAERLKGVDSTLKIQPAKLEDSAVYLCASSRPGWMNTEAFFGQGTRLTVV.

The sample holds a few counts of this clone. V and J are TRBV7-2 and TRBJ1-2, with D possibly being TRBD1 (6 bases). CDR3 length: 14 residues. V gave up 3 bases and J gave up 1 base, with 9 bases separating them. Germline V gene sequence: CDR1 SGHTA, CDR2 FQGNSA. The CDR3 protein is CASSLGQNNYGYTF. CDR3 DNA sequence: TGTGCCAGCAGCTTGGGACAAAATAACTATGGCTACACCTTC. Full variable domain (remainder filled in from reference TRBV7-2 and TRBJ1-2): GAGVSQSPSNKVTEKGKDVELRCDPISGHTALYWYRQSLGQGLEFLIYFQGNSAPDKSGLPSDRFSAERTGGSVSTLTIQRTQQEDSAVYLCASSLGQNNYGYTFGSGTRLTVV.

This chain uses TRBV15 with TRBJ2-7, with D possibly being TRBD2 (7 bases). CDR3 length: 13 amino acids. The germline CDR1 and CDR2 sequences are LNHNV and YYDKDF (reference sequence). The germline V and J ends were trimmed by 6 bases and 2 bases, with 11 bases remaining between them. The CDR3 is CATRRGGAYEQYF. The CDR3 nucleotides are TGTGCCACCAGGAGGGGGGGGGCCTACGAGCAGTACTTC.

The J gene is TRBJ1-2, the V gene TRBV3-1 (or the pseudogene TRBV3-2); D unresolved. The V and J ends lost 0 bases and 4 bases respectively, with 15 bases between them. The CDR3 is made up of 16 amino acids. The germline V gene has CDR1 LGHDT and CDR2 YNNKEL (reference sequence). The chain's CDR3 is CASSQDLAAALYGYTF. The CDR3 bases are TGTGCCAGCAGCCAAGATCTAGCAGCTGCCCTCTATGGCTACACCTTC.

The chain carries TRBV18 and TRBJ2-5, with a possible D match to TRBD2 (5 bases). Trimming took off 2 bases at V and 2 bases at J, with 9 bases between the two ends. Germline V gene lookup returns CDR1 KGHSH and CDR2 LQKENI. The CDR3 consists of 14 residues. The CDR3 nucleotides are TGTGCCAGCTCACCAGCGGGCAGACAAGAGACCCAGTACTTC. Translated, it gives CASSPAGRQETQYF.

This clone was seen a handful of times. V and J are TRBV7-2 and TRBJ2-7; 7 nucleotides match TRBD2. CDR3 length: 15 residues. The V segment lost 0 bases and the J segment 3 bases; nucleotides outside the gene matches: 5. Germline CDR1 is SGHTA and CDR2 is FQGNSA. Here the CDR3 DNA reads TGTGCCAGCAGCTTAGCGAGCGGGGCCGACTACGAGCAGTACTTC. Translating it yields CASSLASGADYEQYF.

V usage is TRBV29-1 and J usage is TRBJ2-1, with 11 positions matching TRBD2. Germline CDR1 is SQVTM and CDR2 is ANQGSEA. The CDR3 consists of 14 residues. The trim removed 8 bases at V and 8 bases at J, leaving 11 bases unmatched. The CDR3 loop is CSTERLAGGDEQFF. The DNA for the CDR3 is TGCAGCACCGAGAGGCTAGCGGGAGGAGATGAGCAGTTCTTC.

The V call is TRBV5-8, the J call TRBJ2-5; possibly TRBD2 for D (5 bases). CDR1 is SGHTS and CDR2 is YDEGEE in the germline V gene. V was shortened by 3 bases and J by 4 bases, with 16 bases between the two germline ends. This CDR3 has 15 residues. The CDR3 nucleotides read TGTGCCAGCAGCTCCCCAGCGCTCCGGGGAGAGACCCAGTACTTC. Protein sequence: CASSSPALRGETQYF.

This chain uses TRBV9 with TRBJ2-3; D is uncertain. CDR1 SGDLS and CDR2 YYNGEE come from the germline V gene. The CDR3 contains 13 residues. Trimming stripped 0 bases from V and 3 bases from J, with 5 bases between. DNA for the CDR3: TGTGCCAGCAGCGTAGAGAGGACAGATACGCAGTATTTT. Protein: CASSVERTDTQYF. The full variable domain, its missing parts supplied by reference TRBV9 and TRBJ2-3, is DSGVTQTPKHLITATGQRVTLRCSPRSGDLSVYWYQQSLDQGLQFLIQYYNGEERAKGNILERFSAQQFPDLHSELNLSSLELGDSALYFCASSVERTDTQYFGPGTRLTVL.

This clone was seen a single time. CDR3 DNA: TGTGCCAGCTTAGCCTCCGGGACAGGACTCTATGGCTACACCTTC. Translating it yields CASLASGTGLYGYTF. The J gene is TRBJ1-2, the V gene TRBV27; 8 nucleotides line up with TRBD1. Germline lookup yields CDR1 MNHEY and CDR2 SMNVEV (reference sequence). This CDR3 is 15 amino acids long. The V gene end was trimmed by 8 bases and the J gene end by 4 bases; junction bases not matched to a gene: 12.

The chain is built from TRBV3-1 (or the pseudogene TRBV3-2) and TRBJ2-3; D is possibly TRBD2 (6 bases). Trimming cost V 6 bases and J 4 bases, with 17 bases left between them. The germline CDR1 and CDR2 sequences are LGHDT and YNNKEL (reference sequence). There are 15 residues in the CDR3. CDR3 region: CASSSAGGYADTQYF. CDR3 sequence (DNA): TGTGCCAGCAGTTCGGCTGGAGGGTATGCAGATACGCAGTATTTT.

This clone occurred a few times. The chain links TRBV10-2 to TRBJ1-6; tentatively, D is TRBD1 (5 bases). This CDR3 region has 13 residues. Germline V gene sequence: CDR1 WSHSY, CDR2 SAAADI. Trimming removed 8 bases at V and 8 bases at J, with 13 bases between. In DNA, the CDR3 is TGCGCCAGCCACGGGGGATGGGATTCACCCCTCCACTTT. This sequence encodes CASHGGWDSPLHF.

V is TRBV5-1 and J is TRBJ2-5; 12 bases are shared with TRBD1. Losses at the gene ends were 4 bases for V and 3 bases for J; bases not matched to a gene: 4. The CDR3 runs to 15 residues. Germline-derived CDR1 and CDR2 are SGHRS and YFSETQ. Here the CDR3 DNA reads TGCGCCAGCAGCCCGGGACAGGGGGCGGAAGAGACCCAGTACTTC. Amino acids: CASSPGQGAEETQYF. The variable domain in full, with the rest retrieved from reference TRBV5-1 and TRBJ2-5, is KAGVTQTPRYLIKTRGQQVTLSCSPISGHRSVSWYQQTPGQGLQFLFEYFSETQRNKGNFPGRFSGRQFSNSRSEMNVSTLELGDSALYLCASSPGQGAEETQYFGPGTRLLVL.

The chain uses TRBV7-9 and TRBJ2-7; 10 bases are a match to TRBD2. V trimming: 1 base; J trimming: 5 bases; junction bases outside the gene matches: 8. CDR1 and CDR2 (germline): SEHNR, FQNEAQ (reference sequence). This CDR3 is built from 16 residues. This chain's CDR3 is CASSLGASGSFDEQYF. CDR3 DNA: TGTGCCAGCAGCTTAGGGGCTAGCGGGAGTTTCGACGAGCAGTACTTC. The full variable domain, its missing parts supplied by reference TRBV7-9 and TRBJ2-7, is DTGVSQNPRHKITKRGQNVTFRCDPISEHNRLYWYRQTLGQGPEFLTYFQNEAQLEKSRLLSDRFSAERPKGSFSTLEIQRTEQGDSAMYLCASSLGASGSFDEQYFGPGTRLTVT.

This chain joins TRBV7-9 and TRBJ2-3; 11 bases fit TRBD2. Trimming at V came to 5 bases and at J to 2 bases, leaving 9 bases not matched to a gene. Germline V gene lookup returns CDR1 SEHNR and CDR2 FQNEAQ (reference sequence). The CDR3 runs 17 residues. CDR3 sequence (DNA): TGTGCCAGCAGCCAACTAAGACTAGCGGGGAACACAGATACGCAGTATTTT. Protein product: CASSQLRLAGNTDTQYF.

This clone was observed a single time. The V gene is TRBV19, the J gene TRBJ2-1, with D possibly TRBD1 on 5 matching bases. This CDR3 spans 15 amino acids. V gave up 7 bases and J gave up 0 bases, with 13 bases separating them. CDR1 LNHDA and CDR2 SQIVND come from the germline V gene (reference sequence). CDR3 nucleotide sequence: TGTGCCAGTACCCCAGGGTTCGGCTCCTACAATGAGCAGTTCTTC. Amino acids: CASTPGFGSYNEQFF.

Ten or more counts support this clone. CDR3 coding DNA: TGTGCCAGCAGCAGAACCGGGACTAGGGGCTACTTC. Translating it yields CASSRTGTRGYF. The J gene is TRBJ2-5, the V gene TRBV7-9; 8 bases line up with TRBD2. Germline CDR1 is SEHNR and CDR2 is FQNEAQ (reference sequence). The CDR3 sequence is 12 residues long. V was clipped by 5 bases and J by 14 bases; unmatched bases: 10.

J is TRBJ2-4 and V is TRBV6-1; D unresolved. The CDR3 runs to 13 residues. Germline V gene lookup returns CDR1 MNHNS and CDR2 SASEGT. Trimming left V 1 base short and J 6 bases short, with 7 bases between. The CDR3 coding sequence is TGTGCCAGCAGTGAAGTTGGGCGAAACATTCAGTACTTC. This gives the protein CASSEVGRNIQYF.

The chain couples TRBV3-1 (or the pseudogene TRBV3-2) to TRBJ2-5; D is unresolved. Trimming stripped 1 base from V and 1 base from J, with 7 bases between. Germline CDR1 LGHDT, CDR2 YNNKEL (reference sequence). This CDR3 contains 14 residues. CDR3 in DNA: TGTGCCAGCAGCCAAGGCGTGCTCCAAGAGACCCAGTACTTC. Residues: CASSQGVLQETQYF.